The rows below give T cell receptor beta chains drawn from one sample of a study of CD8+CD57+ T cells in acquired aplastic anemia. TCRdb itself ran the reads through MiXCR, one entry per CDR3 protein. Of approximately 65,000 distinct CDR3 sequences in the sample, 50% to 70% were seen once. The material sequenced was sorted CD4+, CD8+, or CD8+CD57+ T cells (not recorded which) from PBMCs. All receptors come from a human donor in good health, serving as a control. CDR3s include the opening cysteine and the closing phenylalanine or tryptophan. Each record gives: J gene, V gene, CDR3 length, CDR3 protein.

J gene: TRBJ2-7; V gene: TRBV25-1; CDR3 length: 16; CDR3 protein: CASSEGWGESSYEQYF
J gene: TRBJ1-2; V gene: TRBV6-5; CDR3 length: 15; CDR3 protein: CASSYRTGLGDGYTF
J gene: TRBJ1-5; V gene: TRBV19; CDR3 length: 14; CDR3 protein: CASSIWSSDQPQHF
J gene: TRBJ1-6; V gene: TRBV20-1; CDR3 length: 14; CDR3 protein: CSAIGEGLGSPLHF
J gene: TRBJ1-2; V gene: TRBV29-1; CDR3 length: 10; CDR3 protein: CSVDARGYTF
J gene: TRBJ1-1; V gene: TRBV9; CDR3 length: 14; CDR3 protein: CASSVAGGPTEAFF
J gene: TRBJ1-5; V gene: TRBV20-1; CDR3 length: 15; CDR3 protein: CSGRKGEGSNQPQHF
J gene: TRBJ1-2; V gene: TRBV5-4; CDR3 length: 14; CDR3 protein: CASSLVSIGYGYTF
J gene: TRBJ2-7; V gene: TRBV6-1; CDR3 length: 11; CDR3 protein: CASSEATWQYF
J gene: TRBJ2-1; V gene: TRBV20-1; CDR3 length: 13; CDR3 protein: CSAKAGPMGEQFF
J gene: TRBJ1-6; V gene: TRBV10-3; CDR3 length: 15; CDR3 protein: CAISEQERDNSPLHF
J gene: TRBJ2-7; V gene: TRBV12-3/TRBV12-4; CDR3 length: 15; CDR3 protein: CASRAETEPPYEQYF
J gene: TRBJ1-2; V gene: TRBV2; CDR3 length: 13; CDR3 protein: CASSIQGHYGYTF